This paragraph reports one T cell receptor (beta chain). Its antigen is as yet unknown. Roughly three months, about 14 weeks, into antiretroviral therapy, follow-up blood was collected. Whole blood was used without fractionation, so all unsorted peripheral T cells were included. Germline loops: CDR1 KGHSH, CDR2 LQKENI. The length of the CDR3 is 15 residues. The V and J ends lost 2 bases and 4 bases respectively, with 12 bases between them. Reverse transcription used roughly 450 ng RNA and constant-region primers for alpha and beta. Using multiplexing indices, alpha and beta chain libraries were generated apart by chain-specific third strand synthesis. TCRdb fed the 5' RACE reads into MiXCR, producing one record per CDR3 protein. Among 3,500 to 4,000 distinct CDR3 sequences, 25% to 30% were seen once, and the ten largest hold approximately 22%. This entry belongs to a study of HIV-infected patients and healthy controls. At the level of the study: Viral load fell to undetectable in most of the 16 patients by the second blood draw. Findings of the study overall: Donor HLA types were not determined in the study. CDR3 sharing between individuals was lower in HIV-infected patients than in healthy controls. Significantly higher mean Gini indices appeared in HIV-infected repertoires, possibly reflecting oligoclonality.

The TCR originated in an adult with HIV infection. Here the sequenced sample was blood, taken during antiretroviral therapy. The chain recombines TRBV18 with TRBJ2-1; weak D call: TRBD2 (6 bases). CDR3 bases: TGTGCCAGCTCACCAGGCCGGGGGAAATACAATGAGCAGTTCTTC. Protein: CASSPGRGKYNEQFF.